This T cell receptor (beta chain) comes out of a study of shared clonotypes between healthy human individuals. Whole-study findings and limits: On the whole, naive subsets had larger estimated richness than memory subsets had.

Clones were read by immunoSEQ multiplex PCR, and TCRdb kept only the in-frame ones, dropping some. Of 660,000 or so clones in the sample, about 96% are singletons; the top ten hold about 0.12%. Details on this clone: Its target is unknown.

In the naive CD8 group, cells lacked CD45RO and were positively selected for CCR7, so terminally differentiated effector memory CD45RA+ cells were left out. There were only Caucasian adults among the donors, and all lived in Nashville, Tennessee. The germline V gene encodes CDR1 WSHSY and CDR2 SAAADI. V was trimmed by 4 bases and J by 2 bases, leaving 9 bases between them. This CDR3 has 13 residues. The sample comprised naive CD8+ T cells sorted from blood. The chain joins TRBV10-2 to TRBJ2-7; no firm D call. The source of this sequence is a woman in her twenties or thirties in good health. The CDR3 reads CASSVGRTYEQYF. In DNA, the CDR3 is TGCGCCAGCAGTGTTGGTAGGACCTACGAGCAGTACTTC.